These T cell receptor beta chains were read from a single sample in a study of Graves' ophthalmopathy and Graves' hyperthyroidism. From the multiplex PCR reads, TCRdb called clonotypes with MiXCR, one entry per CDR3 protein. Of roughly 500,000 distinct CDR3 sequences in the sample, 14% were seen once. Material: blood. The receptors here all came from a woman in her 30s with Graves' ophthalmopathy. CDR3s include the opening cysteine and the closing phenylalanine or tryptophan. Fields, in order: CDR3 DNA, CDR3 protein, J gene, clone size, D gene, V gene. The D gene is left open where the match is weak. Expanded clones are given a class, and other clones once, few, many or no size at all.

CDR3 DNA: TGTGCCAGCAGTCTCGGACAGGAATCACCCCTCCACTTT
CDR3 protein: CASSLGQESPLHF
J gene: TRBJ1-6
clone size: few
D gene: TRBD1
V gene: TRBV6-1

CDR3 DNA: TGTGCCAGCACCGATTATTCGACAGGGGATGGCTACACCTTC
CDR3 protein: CASTDYSTGDGYTF
J gene: TRBJ1-2
clone size: many
D gene: TRBD1
V gene: TRBV6-1

CDR3 DNA: TGTGCCAGCAGTTTTTTGCTTACCCGTCGGCGTAGCACCGGGGAGCTGTTTTTT
CDR3 protein: CASSFLLTRRRSTGELFF
J gene: TRBJ2-2
clone size: many
D gene: NA
V gene: TRBV12-3/TRBV12-4

CDR3 DNA: TGTGCCAGCAGAGGTTTCCCCGGGGAGCTGTTTTTT
CDR3 protein: CASRGFPGELFF
J gene: TRBJ2-2
clone size: many
D gene: NA
V gene: TRBV6-2/TRBV6-3

CDR3 DNA: TGTGCCAGCAGTGAAGCGGCCCACTCCTACGAGCAGTACTTC
CDR3 protein: CASSEAAHSYEQYF
J gene: TRBJ2-7
clone size: many
D gene: NA
V gene: TRBV6-1

CDR3 DNA: TGTGCCACCAGTGATTTGTTAAATCGGCCGGGAGCCTACGAGCAGTACTTC
CDR3 protein: CATSDLLNRPGAYEQYF
J gene: TRBJ2-7
clone size: few
D gene: NA
V gene: TRBV24-1

CDR3 DNA: TGTGCCAGCAGTATTTATAGCGGATTATTCTACGAGCAGTACTTC
CDR3 protein: CASSIYSGLFYEQYF
J gene: TRBJ2-7
clone size: few
D gene: NA
V gene: TRBV27

CDR3 DNA: TGTGCCAGCAGCCCAGGGACAGGGTTCTACGAGCAGTACTTC
CDR3 protein: CASSPGTGFYEQYF
J gene: TRBJ2-7
clone size: many
D gene: TRBD1
V gene: TRBV7-2

CDR3 DNA: TGTGCCAGCAGCCAAGAAGGGGGCGGGACTCACTACGAGCAGTACTTC
CDR3 protein: CASSQEGGGTHYEQYF
J gene: TRBJ2-7
clone size: many
D gene: NA
V gene: TRBV4-2

CDR3 DNA: TGCGCCAGCAAAGACGCCCCGACAGGGGACGAGCAGTACTTC
CDR3 protein: CASKDAPTGDEQYF
J gene: TRBJ2-7
clone size: many
D gene: TRBD1
V gene: TRBV5-1

CDR3 DNA: TGTGCCAGCAGAATTCAGGGGTTGAACACTGAAGCTTTCTTT
CDR3 protein: CASRIQGLNTEAFF
J gene: TRBJ1-1
clone size: NA
D gene: NA
V gene: TRBV6-2/TRBV6-3

CDR3 DNA: TGTGCCAGCAGTTTGCCTAGCGGGCCCCCGAACGAGCAGTACTTC
CDR3 protein: CASSLPSGPPNEQYF
J gene: TRBJ2-7
clone size: many
D gene: TRBD2
V gene: TRBV27

CDR3 DNA: TGTGCCAGCAGCCGGACAGGGGGCTGGACTGAAGCTTGCTTT
CDR3 protein: CASSRTGGWTEACF
J gene: TRBJ1-1
clone size: NA
D gene: TRBD1
V gene: TRBV5-6

CDR3 DNA: TGTGCCAGCAGCGAGCTAGCGGGGGGGTATGGAGATACGCAGTATTTT
CDR3 protein: CASSELAGGYGDTQYF
J gene: TRBJ2-3
clone size: NA
D gene: TRBD2
V gene: TRBV9

CDR3 DNA: TGCAGTGCTGGGACTAGCGGCCGGGGCTCCTACGAGCAGTACTTC
CDR3 protein: CSAGTSGRGSYEQYF
J gene: TRBJ2-7
clone size: many
D gene: TRBD2
V gene: TRBV20-1

CDR3 DNA: TGCAGCGTTGAATGGAATACGAACACTGAAGCTTTCTTT
CDR3 protein: CSVEWNTNTEAFF
J gene: TRBJ1-1
clone size: few
D gene: NA
V gene: TRBV29-1

CDR3 DNA: TGTGCCTCGAGGCAGGGAGTTAACTATGGCTACACCTTC
CDR3 protein: CASRQGVNYGYTF
J gene: TRBJ1-2
clone size: many
D gene: NA
V gene: TRBV6-5

CDR3 DNA: TGTGCCAGTAGTAAAGGGGGCTATAGCAATCAGCCCCAGCATTTT
CDR3 protein: CASSKGGYSNQPQHF
J gene: TRBJ1-5
clone size: many
D gene: TRBD1
V gene: TRBV19

CDR3 DNA: TGCGCCAGCAGCCAAACACCACAGGGAGGTGAGGGCTACACCTTC
CDR3 protein: CASSQTPQGGEGYTF
J gene: TRBJ1-2
clone size: many
D gene: NA
V gene: TRBV4-1

CDR3 DNA: TGCGCCAGCAGCCAAGATAGCCGCGGATATTCCCGCTCCTACGAGCAGTACTTC
CDR3 protein: CASSQDSRGYSRSYEQYF
J gene: TRBJ2-7
clone size: few
D gene: NA
V gene: TRBV4-1